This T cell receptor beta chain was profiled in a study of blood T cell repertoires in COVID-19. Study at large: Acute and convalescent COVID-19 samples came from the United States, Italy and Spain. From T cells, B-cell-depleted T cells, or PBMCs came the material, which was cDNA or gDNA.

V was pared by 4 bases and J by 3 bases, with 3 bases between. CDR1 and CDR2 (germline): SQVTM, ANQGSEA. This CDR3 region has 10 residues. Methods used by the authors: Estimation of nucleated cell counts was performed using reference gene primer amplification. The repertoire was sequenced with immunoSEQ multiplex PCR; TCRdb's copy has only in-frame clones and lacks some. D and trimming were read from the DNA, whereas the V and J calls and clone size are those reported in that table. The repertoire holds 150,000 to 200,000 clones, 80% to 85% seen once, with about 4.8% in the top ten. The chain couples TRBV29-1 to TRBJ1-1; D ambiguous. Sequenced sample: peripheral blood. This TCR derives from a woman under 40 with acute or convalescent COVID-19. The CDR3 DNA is TGCAGCGTTGGGCACACTGAAGCTTTCTTT. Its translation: CSVGHTEAFF.